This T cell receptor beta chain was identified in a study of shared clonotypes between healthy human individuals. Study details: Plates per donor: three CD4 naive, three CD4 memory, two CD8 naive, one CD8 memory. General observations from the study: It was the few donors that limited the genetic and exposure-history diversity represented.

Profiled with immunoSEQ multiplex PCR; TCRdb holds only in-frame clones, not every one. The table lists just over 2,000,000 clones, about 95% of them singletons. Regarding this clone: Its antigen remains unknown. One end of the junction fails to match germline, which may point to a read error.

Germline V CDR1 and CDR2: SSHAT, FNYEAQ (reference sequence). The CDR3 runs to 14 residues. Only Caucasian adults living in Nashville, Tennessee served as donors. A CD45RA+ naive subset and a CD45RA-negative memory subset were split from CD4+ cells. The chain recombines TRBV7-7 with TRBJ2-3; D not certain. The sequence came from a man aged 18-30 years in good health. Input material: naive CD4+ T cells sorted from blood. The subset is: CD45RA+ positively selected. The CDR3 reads CASSSGRVTDTQYF. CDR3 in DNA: TGTGCTAGCAGCTCAGGCCGGGTTACAGATACGCAGTATTTT.